The clone carrying this T cell receptor (beta chain) was detected a few times. What it binds is unknown. TCRdb redid the calling of the 5' RACE reads with MiXCR, one entry per CDR3 protein. The table lists more than 7,000 distinct CDR3 sequences, around 40% of them singletons. General study points: The TCR gene usage of tumor memory CD4+ T cells clustered together with blood and lymph node memory CD4+ cells and with lymph node naive CD4+ cells. Tumor-infiltrating Treg TCR alpha and beta sequences overlapped most with tumor naive CD4+ T cells, then blood naive.

Germline CDR1 KGHSH, CDR2 LQKENI. Trimming removed 5 bases at V and 1 base at J, with 8 bases between. The CDR3 sequence is 13 residues long. The sequenced sample consisted of memory CD4+ T cells sorted from blood. Subset: memory CD4+ T cells, CD4+CD45RO+CD25-. This sequence joins TRBV18 and TRBJ1-1; D remains unclear. The sequence came from a female donor with breast cancer. CDR3 sequence (DNA): TGTGCCAGCTCAGCAGGTCGGAACACTGAAGCTTTCTTT. Protein product: CASSAGRNTEAFF.